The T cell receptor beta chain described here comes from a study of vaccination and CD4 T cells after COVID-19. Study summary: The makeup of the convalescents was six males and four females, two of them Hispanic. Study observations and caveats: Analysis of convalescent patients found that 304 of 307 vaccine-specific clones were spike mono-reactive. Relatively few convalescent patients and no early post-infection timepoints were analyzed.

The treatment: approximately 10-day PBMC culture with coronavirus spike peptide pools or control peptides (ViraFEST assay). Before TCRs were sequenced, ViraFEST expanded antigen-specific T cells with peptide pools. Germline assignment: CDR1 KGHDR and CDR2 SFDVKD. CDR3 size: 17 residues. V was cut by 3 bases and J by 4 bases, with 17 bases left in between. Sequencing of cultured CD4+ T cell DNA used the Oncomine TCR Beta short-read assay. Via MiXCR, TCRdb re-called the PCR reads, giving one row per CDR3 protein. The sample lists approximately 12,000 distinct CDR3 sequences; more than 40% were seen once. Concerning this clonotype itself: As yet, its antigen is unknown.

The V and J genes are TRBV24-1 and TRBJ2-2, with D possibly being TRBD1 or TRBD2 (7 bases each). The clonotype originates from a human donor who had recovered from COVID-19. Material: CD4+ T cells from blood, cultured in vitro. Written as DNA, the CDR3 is TGTGCCACCAGTGATCAGAGACAGGGAGGGCCCACCGGGGAGCTGTTTTTT. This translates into CATSDQRQGGPTGELFF.